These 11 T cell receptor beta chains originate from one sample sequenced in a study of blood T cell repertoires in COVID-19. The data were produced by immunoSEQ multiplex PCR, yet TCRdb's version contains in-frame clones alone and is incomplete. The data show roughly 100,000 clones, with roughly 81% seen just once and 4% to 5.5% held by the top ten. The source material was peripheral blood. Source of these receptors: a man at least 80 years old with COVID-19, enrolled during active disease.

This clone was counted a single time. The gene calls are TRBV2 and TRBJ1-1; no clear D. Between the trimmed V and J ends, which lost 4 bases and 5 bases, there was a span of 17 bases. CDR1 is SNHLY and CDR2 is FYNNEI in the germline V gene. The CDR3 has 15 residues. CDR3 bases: TGTGCCAGCAGTGTGACGCCTAATCCGGGAACTGAAGCTTTCTTT. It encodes CASSVTPNPGTEAFF.

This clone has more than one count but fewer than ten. The CDR3 DNA reads TGTGCCAGCAGGTTGACAGGGATTAGCAATCAGCCCCAGCATTTT. As protein: CASRLTGISNQPQHF. The gene calls are TRBV28 and TRBJ1-5, with 7 bases matching TRBD1. Trimming removed 6 bases from V and 0 bases from J; junction bases left unmatched: 5. CDR3 length: 15 amino acids. The germline gives CDR1 MDHEN, CDR2 SYDVKM. The whole variable domain, filled in from reference TRBV28 and TRBJ1-5, reads DVKVTQSSRYLVKRTGEKVFLECVQDMDHENMFWYRQDPGLGLRLIYFSYDVKMKEKGDIPEGYSVSREKKERFSLILESASTNQTSMYLCASRLTGISNQPQHFGDGTRLSIL.

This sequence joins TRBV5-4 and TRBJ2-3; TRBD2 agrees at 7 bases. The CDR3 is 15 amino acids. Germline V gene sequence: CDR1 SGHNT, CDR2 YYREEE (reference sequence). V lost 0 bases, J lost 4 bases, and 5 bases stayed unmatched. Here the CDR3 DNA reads TGTGCCAGCAGCTTGGCCAGCGGGGCGTCAGATACGCAGTATTTT. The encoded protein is CASSLASGASDTQYF.

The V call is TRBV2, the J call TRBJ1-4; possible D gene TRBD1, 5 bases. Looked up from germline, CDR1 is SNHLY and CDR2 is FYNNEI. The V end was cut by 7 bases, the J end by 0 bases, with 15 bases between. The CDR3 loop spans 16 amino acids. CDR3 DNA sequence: TGTGCCAGCAAGACTCTTACAGGCGCAACTAATGAAAAACTGTTTTTT. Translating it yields CASKTLTGATNEKLFF.

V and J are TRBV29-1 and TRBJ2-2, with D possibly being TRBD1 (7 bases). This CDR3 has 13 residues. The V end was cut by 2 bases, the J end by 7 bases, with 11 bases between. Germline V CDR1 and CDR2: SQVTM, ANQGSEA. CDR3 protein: CSVEQGGYGELFF. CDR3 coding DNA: TGCAGCGTTGAACAGGGGGGATACGGGGAGCTGTTTTTT.

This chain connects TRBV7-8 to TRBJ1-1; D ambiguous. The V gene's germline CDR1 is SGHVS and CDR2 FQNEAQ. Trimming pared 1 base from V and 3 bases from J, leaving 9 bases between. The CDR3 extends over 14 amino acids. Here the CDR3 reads CASSLVGTDTEAFF. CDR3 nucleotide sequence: TGTGCCAGCAGCTTAGTGGGCACAGACACTGAAGCTTTCTTT.

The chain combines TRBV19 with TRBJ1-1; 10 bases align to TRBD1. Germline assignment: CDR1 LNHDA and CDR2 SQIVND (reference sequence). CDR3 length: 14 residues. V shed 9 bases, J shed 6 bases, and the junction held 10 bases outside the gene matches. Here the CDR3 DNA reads TGTGCCAGCCCTGACAGGGGGCGGTTAGCTGAAGCTTTCTTT. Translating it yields CASPDRGRLAEAFF.

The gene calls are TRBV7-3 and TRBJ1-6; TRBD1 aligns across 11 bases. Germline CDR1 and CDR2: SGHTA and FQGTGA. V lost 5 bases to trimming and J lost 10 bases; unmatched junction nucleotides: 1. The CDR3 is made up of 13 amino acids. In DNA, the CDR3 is TGTGCCAGCAGCCGGACAGGGGGCTCACCCCTCCACTTT. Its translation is CASSRTGGSPLHF.

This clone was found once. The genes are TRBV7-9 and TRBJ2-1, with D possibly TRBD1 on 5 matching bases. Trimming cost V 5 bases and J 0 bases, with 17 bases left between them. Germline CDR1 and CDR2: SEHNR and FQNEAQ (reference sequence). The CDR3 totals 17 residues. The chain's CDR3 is CASSTPGYGRSYNEQFF. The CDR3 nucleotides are TGTGCCAGCAGCACCCCAGGGTACGGGCGCTCCTACAATGAGCAGTTCTTC.

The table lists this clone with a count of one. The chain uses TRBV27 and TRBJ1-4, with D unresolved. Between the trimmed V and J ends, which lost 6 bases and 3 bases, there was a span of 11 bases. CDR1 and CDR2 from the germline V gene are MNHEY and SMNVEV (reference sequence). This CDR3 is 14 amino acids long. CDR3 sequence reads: CASSAWAANEKLFF. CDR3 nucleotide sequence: TGTGCCAGCAGCGCGTGGGCAGCTAATGAAAAACTGTTTTTT.

In DNA form, the CDR3 reads TGTGCCAGTAGTGTCGACTCGGGGGGCACTGAAGCTTTCTTT. Translation gives CASSVDSGGTEAFF. The chain carries TRBV19 and TRBJ1-1, with a possible D match to TRBD1 (5 bases). The CDR3 covers 14 residues. V was pared by 5 bases and J by 4 bases, with 14 bases between. Germline CDR1 reads LNHDA; CDR2 reads SQIVND (reference sequence).